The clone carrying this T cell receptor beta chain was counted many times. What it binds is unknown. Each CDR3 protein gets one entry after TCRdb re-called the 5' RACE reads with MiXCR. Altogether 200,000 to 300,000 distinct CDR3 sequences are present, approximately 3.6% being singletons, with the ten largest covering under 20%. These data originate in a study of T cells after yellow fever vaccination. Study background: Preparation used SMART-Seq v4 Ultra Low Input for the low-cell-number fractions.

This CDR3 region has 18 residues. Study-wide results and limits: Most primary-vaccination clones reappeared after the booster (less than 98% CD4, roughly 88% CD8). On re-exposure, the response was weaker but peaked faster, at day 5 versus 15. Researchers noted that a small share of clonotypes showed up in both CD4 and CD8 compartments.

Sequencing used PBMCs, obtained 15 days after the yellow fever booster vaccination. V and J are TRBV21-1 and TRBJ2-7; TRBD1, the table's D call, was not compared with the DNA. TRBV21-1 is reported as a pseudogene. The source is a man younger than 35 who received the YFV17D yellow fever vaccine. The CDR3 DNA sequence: TGTGCCAGCAGCAAAGGCCTAGCGGGGGCCGGGTCAGGGAACGAGCAGTACGTC. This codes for CASSKGLAGAGSGNEQYV.